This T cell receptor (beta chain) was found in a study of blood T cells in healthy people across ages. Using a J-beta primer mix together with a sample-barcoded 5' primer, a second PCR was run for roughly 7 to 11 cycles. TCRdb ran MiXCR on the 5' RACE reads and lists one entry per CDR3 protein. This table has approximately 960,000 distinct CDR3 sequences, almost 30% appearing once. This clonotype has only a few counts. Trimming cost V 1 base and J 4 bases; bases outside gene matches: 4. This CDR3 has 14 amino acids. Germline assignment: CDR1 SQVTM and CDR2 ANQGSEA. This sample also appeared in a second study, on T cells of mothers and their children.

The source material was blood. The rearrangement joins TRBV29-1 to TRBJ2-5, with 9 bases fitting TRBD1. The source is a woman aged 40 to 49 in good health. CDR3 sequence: CSVEGGTGRETQYF. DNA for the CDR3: TGCAGCGTTGAAGGTGGGACAGGGCGAGAGACCCAGTACTTC.